This is a list of T cell receptor beta chains from one sample in a study of OX40 agonist ivuxolimab in advanced cancers. Repertoires were generated with immunoSEQ multiplex PCR, while TCRdb's copy carries only in-frame clones and drops some. The sample lists nearly 25,000 clones, approximately 91% occurring once. The sequencing used CD4+ or CD8+ T cells sorted from blood, collected in a trial of the OX40 agonist ivuxolimab. The receptor set was obtained from an adult with an advanced solid tumor such as melanoma, head and neck, liver or kidney cancer. Both conserved end residues are part of each CDR3. The D gene is left open where the match is weak. Not every row has a clone size; where given, it reads once, few, many or a size class.

D: TRBD2; V: TRBV6-5; J: TRBJ2-3; size: NA; CDR3: CASRYTSGTDTQYF; DNA: TGTGCCAGCAGATACACTAGCGGCACAGATACGCAGTATTTT
D: TRBD1; V: TRBV2; J: TRBJ1-2; size: NA; CDR3: CASSGWTGLEDGYTF; DNA: TGTGCCAGCAGTGGTTGGACAGGGCTTGAGGATGGCTACACCTTC
D: NA; V: TRBV6-6; J: TRBJ2-7; size: NA; CDR3: CASSRDIAYEQYF; DNA: TGTGCCAGCAGTCGGGACATCGCCTACGAGCAGTACTTC
D: NA; V: TRBV13; J: TRBJ1-2; size: NA; CDR3: CASSLGTNYGYTF; DNA: TGTGCCAGCAGCTTAGGGACTAACTATGGCTACACCTTC
D: TRBD2; V: TRBV28; J: TRBJ2-1; size: NA; CDR3: CASSRRAGAFGEQFF; DNA: TGTGCCAGCAGTCGGAGGGCGGGAGCCTTCGGTGAGCAGTTCTTC
D: NA; V: TRBV6-5; J: TRBJ1-2; size: NA; CDR3: CASSYSGAGYGYTF; DNA: TGTGCCAGCAGTTACTCAGGGGCTGGCTATGGCTACACCTTC
D: TRBD2; V: TRBV11-2; J: TRBJ2-1; size: NA; CDR3: CASRSSGGPYNEQFF; DNA: TGTGCCAGCAGGTCAAGCGGGGGTCCCTACAATGAGCAGTTCTTC
D: NA; V: TRBV30; J: TRBJ1-4; size: NA; CDR3: CAWGPGPGNEKLFF; DNA: TGTGCCTGGGGCCCGGGACCCGGTAATGAAAAACTGTTTTTT
D: NA; V: TRBV6-5; J: TRBJ2-5; size: NA; CDR3: CASSGSEETQYF; DNA: TGTGCCAGCAGCGGCTCGGAAGAGACCCAGTACTTC
D: NA; V: TRBV27; J: TRBJ2-7; size: NA; CDR3: CASSRSGGAYEQYF; DNA: TGTGCCAGCAGTCGATCAGGGGGGGCCTACGAGCAGTACTTC
D: TRBD2; V: TRBV19; J: TRBJ2-7; size: once; CDR3: CASSIPQGLAREQYF; DNA: TGTGCCAGTAGTATACCCCAGGGACTAGCTCGGGAGCAGTACTTC
D: NA; V: TRBV21-1; J: TRBJ1-4; size: few; CDR3: CASSKGGRWVEKLFF; DNA: TGTGCCAGCAGCAAAGGAGGGCGATGGGTTGAAAAACTGTTTTTT
D: NA; V: TRBV27; J: TRBJ1-4; size: NA; CDR3: CASSRRRDNEKLFF; DNA: TGTGCCAGCTCTAGGCGGCGCGATAATGAAAAACTGTTTTTT
D: NA; V: TRBV28; J: TRBJ1-2; size: NA; CDR3: CASSLRAYGYTF; DNA: TGTGCCAGCAGTTTAAGGGCCTATGGCTACACCTTC
D: TRBD2; V: TRBV4-1; J: TRBJ2-1; size: NA; CDR3: CASRLAGGSEQFF; DNA: TGCGCCAGCAGGTTAGCGGGGGGGAGTGAGCAGTTCTTC
D: TRBD1; V: TRBV6-5; J: TRBJ1-5; size: NA; CDR3: CASSRTGDGNQPQHF; DNA: TGTGCCAGCAGTCGGACAGGGGACGGCAATCAGCCCCAGCATTTT
D: NA; V: TRBV7-8; J: TRBJ1-1; size: NA; CDR3: CASSPRRVRTEAFF; DNA: TGTGCCAGCAGCCCCCGAAGGGTAAGGACTGAAGCTTTCTTT
D: TRBD1; V: TRBV4-1; J: TRBJ1-1; size: NA; CDR3: CASSVTGATGGTEAFF; DNA: TGCGCCAGCAGCGTAACAGGGGCGACCGGAGGCACTGAAGCTTTCTTT
D: NA; V: TRBV6-1; J: TRBJ1-3; size: NA; CDR3: CASSMGGTSGNTIYF; DNA: TGTGCCAGCAGTATGGGGGGAACATCTGGAAACACCATATATTTT
D: NA; V: TRBV11-3; J: TRBJ2-1; size: NA; CDR3: CASSLSRESGATYNEQFF; DNA: TGTGCCAGCAGCTTATCGCGGGAGTCGGGGGCTACCTACAATGAGCAGTTCTTC
D: TRBD1; V: TRBV18; J: TRBJ1-6; size: NA; CDR3: CASSQGANNSPLHF; DNA: TGTGCCAGCTCACAGGGGGCTAACAATTCACCCCTCCACTTT
D: NA; V: TRBV10-3; J: TRBJ2-3; size: once; CDR3: CAISPQGRTKSDTQYF; DNA: TGTGCCATCAGTCCCCAAGGCAGGACTAAGTCAGATACGCAGTATTTT
D: NA; V: TRBV10-3; J: TRBJ2-7; size: NA; CDR3: CAISEPFRTGSGEQYF; DNA: TGTGCCATCAGTGAGCCATTCCGAACAGGGTCGGGCGAGCAGTACTTC
D: TRBD2; V: TRBV10-3; J: TRBJ2-2; size: NA; CDR3: CAISEGLAAGELFF; DNA: TGTGCCATTAGTGAGGGACTAGCTGCCGGGGAGCTGTTTTTT
D: NA; V: TRBV6-1; J: TRBJ2-7; size: NA; CDR3: CASSSVRATYEQYF; DNA: TGTGCCAGCAGTAGCGTCAGGGCGACCTACGAGCAGTACTTC
D: NA; V: TRBV10-3; J: TRBJ2-1; size: few; CDR3: CAISDPSFGSSYNEQFF; DNA: TGTGCCATCAGTGATCCAAGCTTTGGAAGCTCCTACAATGAGCAGTTCTTC
D: NA; V: TRBV11-3; J: TRBJ2-7; size: NA; CDR3: CASSLQGSYEQYF; DNA: TGTGCCAGCAGCTTACAGGGTTCCTACGAGCAGTACTTC
D: TRBD2; V: TRBV18; J: TRBJ2-3; size: NA; CDR3: CASSESGGPWDTQYF; DNA: TGTGCCAGCTCCGAATCGGGGGGGCCATGGGATACGCAGTATTTT
D: TRBD1; V: TRBV5-1; J: TRBJ1-1; size: NA; CDR3: CASSWGQALNTEAFF; DNA: TGCGCCAGCAGCTGGGGACAGGCACTGAACACTGAAGCTTTCTTT